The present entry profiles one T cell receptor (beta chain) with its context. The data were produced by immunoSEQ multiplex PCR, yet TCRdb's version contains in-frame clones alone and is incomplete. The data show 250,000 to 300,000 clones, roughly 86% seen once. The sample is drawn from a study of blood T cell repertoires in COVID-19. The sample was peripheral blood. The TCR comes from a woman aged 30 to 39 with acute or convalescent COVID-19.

This chain's CDR3 is CASSFGTGGEAFF. CDR3 DNA: TGTGCCAGCAGCTTTGGGACAGGGGGTGAAGCTTTCTTT. V is TRBV7-2 and J is TRBJ1-1, with 11 bases identical to TRBD1. The CDR3 contains 13 residues. J gave up 7 bases and V 3 bases, and 1 base lay outside the gene matches. Looked up from germline, CDR1 is SGHTA and CDR2 is FQGNSA.